The source of this T cell receptor (beta chain) is a study of blood T cell repertoires in COVID-19. Per germline, CDR1 SGHRS and CDR2 YFSETQ. With V trimmed by 3 bases and J by 2 bases, 4 bases remained unmatched. The CDR3 is 14 amino acids. Grouping used clinical history reported by participants in a survey and questionnaire. In the original analysis: Estimation of nucleated cell counts relied on the amplification of reference gene primers. The method was immunoSEQ multiplex PCR; TCRdb's version includes in-frame clones alone and lacks a portion of them. V, J and clone size are taken as reported in that table, and D and trimming were inferred from the DNA itself. The sample gives hundreds of thousands of clones, about nine tenths of which show up once; over 0.95% is in the top ten.

V usage is TRBV5-1 and J usage is TRBJ1-2; 7 bases match TRBD1. Sequencing was done on a sample of PBMCs or T cells enriched from blood (not recorded which). This TCR was sampled from a man younger than 45 who had recovered from COVID-19. The DNA of the CDR3 is TGCGCCAGCAGCTCGATGACAGGGAACTATGGCTACACCTTC. It is translated as CASSSMTGNYGYTF.